Included here is one TCR beta chain sequence, with context. Its antigen is undetermined. Germline CDR1 MDHEN, CDR2 SYDVKM. This CDR3 region has 14 residues. The J segment lost 8 bases and the V segment lost 7 bases, leaving 7 bases of the junction unmatched. This sample was included in a study of response to subunit inactivated influenza vaccine. Points from the study as a whole: Each seasonal influenza vaccination recruits few new T cells, the authors suggested.

TCRdb reanalysed the RT-PCR reads using MiXCR and keeps one entry per CDR3 protein. The sample records 500,000 or so distinct CDR3 sequences, roughly 9.8% being singletons. This chain links TRBV28 with TRBJ1-6; TRBD1 agrees at 8 bases. The sequencing used PBMCs from blood, collected about 40 days after vaccination. This clonotype originated in a man aged 50 to 60 who received an inactivated influenza vaccine. Here the CDR3 reads CASIKDRDDSPLHF. The CDR3 bases are TGTGCCAGCATTAAGGACAGGGATGATTCACCCCTCCACTTT.